A selection of T cell receptor beta chains follows, all from one sample in a study of cytomegalovirus exposure and HLA in healthy donors. This table comes from immunoSEQ multiplex PCR, and its TCRdb copy is limited to in-frame clones, with some not included. The sample yields 150,000 to 180,000 clones, about four fifths seen once. The sequencing input was PBMCs. The receptors derive from a man between 18 and 35 years old in good health and CMV-seronegative. CDR3s include the opening cysteine and the closing phenylalanine or tryptophan. A D gene is named only where the DNA matches it firmly. Only part of the rows carry a size: once, few, many, or a class if the clone is expanded.

.	.	TRBV5-1	TRBJ2-2	TGCGCCAGCATGTCAGGGCTTGCGAACACCGGGGAGCTGTTTTTT	CASMSGLANTGELFF
.	TRBD1	TRBV7-9	TRBJ2-3	TGTTCCAGCAGCTTAGTAGGGACAGGGAATCGAGATACGCAGTATTTT	CSSSLVGTGNRDTQYF
.	TRBD1	TRBV7-9	TRBJ1-1	TGTGCCAGCAGCTTAGCAGATCAGGGACAGGGTGACACTGAAGCTTTCTTT	CASSLADQGQGDTEAFF
.	.	TRBV5-1	TRBJ2-7	TGCGCCAGCAGCGTATCGGACTCCTACGAGCAGTACTTC	CASSVSDSYEQYF
.	TRBD1	TRBV6-5	TRBJ1-2	TGTGCCAGCAGCCAAGGACAGGACAACTATGGCTACACCTTC	CASSQGQDNYGYTF
.	.	TRBV6-5	TRBJ2-6	TGTGCCAGCGCCCTCAGGGTTGGGGCCAACGGCCTGACTTTC	CASALRVGANGLTF
.	.	TRBV6-1	TRBJ2-1	TGTGCCAGCAGGGTCCAGGGAGGCGAGCAGTTCTTC	CASRVQGGEQFF
.	.	TRBV7-9	TRBJ2-1	TGTGCCAGCAGTTCGACTAGACCCTCCTACAATGAGCAGTTCTTC	CASSSTRPSYNEQFF
.	TRBD1	TRBV13	TRBJ2-7	TGTGCCAGCAGCTCGGCGAACAGGGGTTTCTACGAGCAGTACTTC	CASSSANRGFYEQYF
.	TRBD1	TRBV5-1	TRBJ2-6	TGCGCCAGCAGCTTAATTCCTCCGGGACAGAGCTCTGGGGCCAACGGCCTGACTTTC	CASSLIPPGQSSGANGLTF
.	.	TRBV5-1	TRBJ2-6	TGCGCCAGCAGCTTGAGGGCTCAAACCTCTGGGGCCAACGGCCTGACTTTC	CASSLRAQTSGANGLTF
.	.	TRBV18	TRBJ1-5	TGTGCCAGCTCACCTCAGTACGATCAGCCCCAGCATTTT	CASSPQYDQPQHF
once	.	TRBV20-1	TRBJ1-1	TGCAGTACCACGGGGAACACTGAAGCTTTCTTT	CSTTGNTEAFF
.	TRBD1	TRBV28	TRBJ1-2	TGTGCCAGCAGTACCGGAACCGGGACAGACGATTACGACTATGGCTACACCTTC	CASSTGTGTDDYDYGYTF
.	.	TRBV30	TRBJ1-6	TGTGCCTGGAGTGTAGGGAGACAATCCTATAATTCACCCCTCCACTTT	CAWSVGRQSYNSPLHF
.	.	TRBV10-2	TRBJ2-5	TGCGCCAGCAGTGAGGGAGCGTTGCCCCTCCTTGAGACCCAGTACTTC	CASSEGALPLLETQYF
few	TRBD2	TRBV29-1	TRBJ2-5	TGCAGCGTTGGTGGGGGGGGTCAAGAGACCCAGTACTTC	CSVGGGGQETQYF
few	TRBD1	TRBV4-1	TRBJ2-3	TGCGCCAGCAGCTGGGGACAGGGGGGCACAGATACGCAGTATTTT	CASSWGQGGTDTQYF
.	.	TRBV2	TRBJ1-1	TGTGCCACCGCTCGGCGGGGGCAGACTGAAGCTTTCTTT	CATARRGQTEAFF
.	TRBD2	TRBV19	TRBJ2-7	TGTGCCAGTAGTATAAGAGCGGGGGGTTCCTACGAGCAGTACTTC	CASSIRAGGSYEQYF
.	TRBD1	TRBV27	TRBJ2-7	TGTGCCAGCAGTTCCTCGGACAGGTTAAGCTACGAGCAGTACTTC	CASSSSDRLSYEQYF
.	TRBD1	TRBV11-2	TRBJ1-1	TGTGCCAGCAGCAGCCGGGACAGTGGAGCGCGGGGCACTGAAGCTTTCTTT	CASSSRDSGARGTEAFF
.	TRBD1	TRBV2	TRBJ1-1	TGTGCCAGCAGTGTACAGGGGGACGACACTGAAGCTTTCTTT	CASSVQGDDTEAFF